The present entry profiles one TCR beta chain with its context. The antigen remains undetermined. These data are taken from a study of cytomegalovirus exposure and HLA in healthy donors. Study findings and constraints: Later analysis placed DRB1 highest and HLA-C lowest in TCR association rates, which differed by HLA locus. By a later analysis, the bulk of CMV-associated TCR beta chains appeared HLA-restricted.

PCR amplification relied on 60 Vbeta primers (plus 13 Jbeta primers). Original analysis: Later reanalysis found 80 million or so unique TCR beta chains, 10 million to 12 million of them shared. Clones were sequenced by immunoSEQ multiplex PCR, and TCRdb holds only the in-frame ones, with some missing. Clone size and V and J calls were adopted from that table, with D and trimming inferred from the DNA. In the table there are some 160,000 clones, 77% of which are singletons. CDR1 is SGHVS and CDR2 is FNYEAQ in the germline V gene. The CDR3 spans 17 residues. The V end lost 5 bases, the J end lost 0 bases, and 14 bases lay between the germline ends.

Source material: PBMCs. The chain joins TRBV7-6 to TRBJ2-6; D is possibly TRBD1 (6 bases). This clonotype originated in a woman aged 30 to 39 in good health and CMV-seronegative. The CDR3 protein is CASSPRTVYSGANVLTF. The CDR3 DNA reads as TGTGCCAGCAGCCCAAGGACAGTCTACTCTGGGGCCAACGTCCTGACTTTC.